Following are 3 T cell receptor beta chains from one sample sequenced in a study of T-cell reconstitution after alpha-beta-depleted transplantation in children. Unique molecular identifiers were built into the TCRbeta library. TCRdb re-derived calls from the PCR reads in MiXCR, one entry per CDR3 protein. The sample consists of about 270,000 distinct CDR3 sequences, 9.5% to 10% of them appearing once. This specimen consisted of PBMCs from the stem cell graft donor, obtained from the stem cell graft. The source is a human donor who donated a stem cell graft to a child with SCID.

This clonotype was counted ten times or more. The chain joins TRBV5-1 to TRBJ2-1, with TRBD2 matching 13 bases. CDR1 is SGHRS and CDR2 is YFSETQ in the germline V gene. Trimming at V came to 4 bases and at J to 5 bases, leaving 6 bases not matched to a gene. The CDR3 runs to 16 residues. This CDR3 reads CASSARTSGGHNEQFF. The CDR3 DNA is TGCGCCAGCAGCGCCAGGACTAGCGGGGGCCACAATGAGCAGTTCTTC.

A few counts support this clonotype. The rearrangement links TRBV12-3 or TRBV12-4 to TRBJ2-1, with 9 bases aligning to TRBD2. CDR3 length: 18 residues. V was clipped by 5 bases and J by 4 bases; unmatched bases: 15. CDR3 sequence reads: CASSPTPNIAGVYNEQFF. CDR3 nucleotide sequence: TGTGCCAGCAGTCCGACCCCGAATATAGCGGGGGTGTACAATGAGCAGTTCTTC.

This clonotype was counted between two and nine times. The chain is built from TRBV7-9 and TRBJ1-4; the D is unclear. Germline assignment: CDR1 SEHNR and CDR2 FQNEAQ (reference sequence). The CDR3 loop spans 15 amino acids. The V and J ends lost 1 base and 0 bases respectively, with 6 bases between them. CDR3 coding DNA: TGTGCCAGCAGCTTAGGTCCGGCAACTAATGAAAAACTGTTTTTT. Its translation: CASSLGPATNEKLFF.